This section outlines one T cell receptor (beta chain) sequence together with its context. These data belong to a study of blood T cell repertoires in COVID-19. Study-wide context: Material from acute and convalescent COVID-19 was sourced from the United States, Italy and Spain. From T cells, B-cell-depleted T cells, or PBMCs came the material, which was cDNA or gDNA.

Trimming removed 8 bases from V and 4 bases from J; junction bases left unmatched: 8. Germline-derived CDR1 and CDR2 are ENHRY and SYGVKD. The CDR3 is 14 amino acids. Study processing details: Reference gene primer amplification in the assay estimated nucleated cell counts. Here immunoSEQ multiplex PCR was the method, and the copy in TCRdb shows in-frame clones only, minus some. V and J calls and clone size are given by that table; D and trimming were obtained from the DNA. Seen here are approximately 450,000 clones, around nine tenths observed once, and the top ten hold roughly 4%. V usage is TRBV10-3 and J usage is TRBJ2-7; 10 positions agree with TRBD2. The sequence was collected from a woman aged 25 to 39 with acute or convalescent COVID-19. Sample: peripheral blood. CDR3: CAIASGGQRYEQYF. CDR3 nucleotides: TGTGCCATCGCTAGCGGGGGCCAGAGGTACGAGCAGTACTTC.